This is a list of T cell receptor beta chains from one sample in a study of OX40 agonist ivuxolimab in advanced cancers. The data were produced by immunoSEQ multiplex PCR, yet TCRdb's version contains in-frame clones alone and is incomplete. Here the sample spans roughly 57,000 clones, about four fifths being singletons. The starting material was CD4+ or CD8+ T cells sorted from blood, obtained in a trial of the OX40 agonist ivuxolimab. The receptor source for this set is an adult with an advanced solid tumor such as melanoma, head and neck, liver or kidney cancer. Both conserved end residues are part of each CDR3. A D gene is named only where the DNA matches it firmly. Clone size appears in some rows only: once, few, many, or a class for an expanded clone.

>TRBV12-5|-|-|TRBJ2-1
CASGLVRVWGGPLDEQFF
TGTGCTAGTGGTTTGGTACGGGTGTGGGGGGGCCCTTTGGATGAGCAGTTCTTC
>TRBV4-1|-|few|TRBJ1-5
CASSQESGGRQPQHF
TGCGCCAGCAGCCAAGAGTCCGGGGGACGTCAGCCCCAGCATTTT
>TRBV5-1|TRBD2|-|TRBJ2-3
CASSSRTSGIITDTQYF
TGCGCCAGCAGCTCGCGGACTAGCGGGATAATCACAGATACGCAGTATTTT
>TRBV7-9|-|-|TRBJ1-4
CASSLNIATNEKLFF
TGTGCCAGCAGCTTGAACATTGCAACTAATGAAAAACTGTTTTTT
>TRBV7-9|TRBD2|-|TRBJ2-7
CASSLGTSGHTYEQYF
TGTGCCAGCAGCTTAGGGACTAGCGGCCACACCTACGAGCAGTACTTC
>TRBV5-4|-|few|TRBJ2-3
CASSLGGRWADTQYF
TGTGCCAGCAGCCTCGGGGGGCGATGGGCAGATACGCAGTATTTT
>TRBV6-6|-|-|TRBJ1-5
CASSPSLQPQHF
TGTGCCAGCAGTCCATCCCTGCAGCCCCAGCATTTT
>TRBV10-3|-|once|TRBJ2-1
CAISERDNYNEQFF
TGTGCCATCAGTGAGCGGGACAACTACAATGAGCAGTTCTTC
>TRBV19|TRBD2|-|TRBJ2-7
CASSIQIDTSGSYEQYF
TGTGCCAGTAGTATACAAATCGATACTAGCGGGAGTTACGAGCAGTACTTC
>TRBV28|TRBD2|-|TRBJ2-1
CASSPGLVSSYNEQFF
TGTGCCAGCAGCCCCGGACTAGTCTCCTCCTACAATGAGCAGTTCTTC
>TRBV7-8|-|-|TRBJ2-5
CASSLALRGKETQYF
TGTGCCAGCAGCTTAGCGCTACGGGGGAAAGAGACCCAGTACTTC
>TRBV6-5|-|-|TRBJ1-2
CASSRSLGGSGYTF
TGTGCCAGCAGTAGGTCCCTTGGTGGGAGCGGCTACACCTTC
>TRBV11-3|-|-|TRBJ2-5
CASSWGTSETQYF
TGTGCCAGCAGCTGGGGGACGAGTGAGACCCAGTACTTC
>TRBV4-1|-|-|TRBJ2-1
CASSQDPPIWYTYNEQFF
TGCGCCAGCAGCCAAGATCCCCCGATCTGGTACACCTACAATGAGCAGTTCTTC
>TRBV5-4|-|-|TRBJ2-1
CASSVDLVSYNEQFF
TGTGCCAGCAGCGTGGACTTGGTCTCCTACAATGAGCAGTTCTTC
>TRBV19|-|-|TRBJ1-4
CASSVTGNEKLFF
TGTGCCAGTAGTGTGACAGGAAATGAAAAACTGTTTTTT
>TRBV2|-|-|TRBJ2-6
CASSRDASSGANVLTF
TGTGCCAGCAGTCGGGACGCAAGCTCTGGGGCCAACGTCCTGACTTTC
>TRBV5-4|-|-|TRBJ2-2
CASSPGGLNTGELFF
TGTGCCAGCAGCCCCGGTGGGCTAAACACCGGGGAGCTGTTTTTT
>TRBV7-9|TRBD2|-|TRBJ2-7
CASSLTAGASEQYF
TGTGCCAGCAGCTTAACGGCGGGAGCTAGTGAGCAGTACTTC
>TRBV5-4|TRBD1|once|TRBJ1-1
CASGRQGAGEAFF
TGTGCCAGCGGCCGACAGGGGGCTGGGGAAGCTTTCTTT
>TRBV7-6|-|-|TRBJ2-2
CASSPRGADTGELFF
TGTGCCAGCAGCCCGCGGGGAGCCGACACCGGGGAGCTGTTTTTT
>TRBV6-5|-|once|TRBJ2-1
CASSRSASEQFF
TGTGCCAGCTCAAGGAGTGCGAGTGAGCAGTTCTTC
>TRBV2|-|-|TRBJ2-5
CASSPLGVGETQYF
TGTGCCAGCAGCCCCTTGGGGGTTGGGGAGACCCAGTACTTC
>TRBV30|-|-|TRBJ1-2
CAWSVRGNQLNYGYTF
TGTGCCTGGAGTGTAAGGGGAAATCAACTAAACTATGGCTACACCTTC
>TRBV19|TRBD2|-|TRBJ2-3
CASSRGGADTQYF
TGTGCCAGTAGTCGCGGGGGAGCAGATACGCAGTATTTT
>TRBV11-2|TRBD1|-|TRBJ2-2
CASSLRITGQADNTGELFF
TGTGCCAGCAGCTTGAGAATAACCGGACAGGCTGACAACACCGGGGAGCTGTTTTTT
>TRBV5-1|TRBD1|-|TRBJ2-1
CASNTGDRGSSEQFF
TGCGCCAGCAACACCGGGGACAGGGGATCGAGTGAGCAGTTCTTC
>TRBV5-4|TRBD2|-|TRBJ2-5
CASSLARTSIETQYF
TGTGCCAGCAGCTTGGCTCGGACTAGTATAGAGACCCAGTACTTC
>TRBV27|TRBD1|-|TRBJ2-1
CASSLAGTGYYNEQFF
TGTGCCAGCAGTTTAGCCGGGACAGGATACTACAATGAGCAGTTCTTC
>TRBV14|-|once|TRBJ1-1
CASSQTVNTEAFF
TGTGCCAGCAGCCAGACAGTAAACACTGAAGCTTTCTTT
>TRBV30|-|once|TRBJ2-7
CAWSVATNSYEQYF
TGTGCCTGGAGTGTCGCTACCAACTCCTACGAGCAGTACTTC
>TRBV30|TRBD1|-|TRBJ1-1
CAWRSRRGLMNTEAFF
TGTGCCTGGAGGAGTCGAAGGGGGCTCATGAACACTGAAGCTTTCTTT
>TRBV6-6|-|-|TRBJ2-1
CASSRSASEQFF
TGTGCCAGCTCAAGGAGTGCGAGTGAGCAGTTCTTC
>TRBV6-1|-|-|TRBJ1-2
CASSESGVNHGYTF
TGTGCCAGCAGTGAATCGGGAGTCAACCATGGCTACACCTTC
>TRBV7-9|-|once|TRBJ2-7
CASSSRGQTYEQYF
TGTGCCAGCAGTTCTCGGGGGCAGACCTACGAGCAGTACTTC
>TRBV13|TRBD1|-|TRBJ1-1
CASSSRTGGAFF
TGTGCCAGCAGCTCCCGGACAGGAGGAGCTTTCTTT
>TRBV29-1|-|-|TRBJ1-3
CSVDGRAASGNTIYF
TGCAGCGTTGATGGTCGGGCAGCCTCTGGAAACACCATATATTTT
>TRBV9|-|-|TRBJ2-3
CASSPPGVADTQYF
TGTGCCAGCAGCCCCCCCGGGGTGGCAGATACGCAGTATTTT
>TRBV12-1|-|-|TRBJ1-4
CASSFVGADNEKLFF
TGTGCCAGCAGCTTTGTGGGGGCTGATAATGAAAAACTGTTTTTT
>TRBV7-8|-|-|TRBJ1-1
CASSLTAGTEAFF
TGTGCCAGCAGCTTGACAGCCGGCACTGAAGCTTTCTTT
>TRBV29-1|-|-|TRBJ1-1
CSYGEGIEAFF
TGCAGCTACGGGGAGGGAATTGAAGCTTTCTTT
>TRBV5-1|-|-|TRBJ1-2
CASSLGDLAYGYTF
TGCGCCAGCAGCTTAGGGGACCTGGCTTATGGCTACACCTTC
>TRBV15|-|-|TRBJ1-4
CATSRDVGKLFF
TGTGCCACCAGCAGAGATGTTGGAAAACTGTTTTTT
>TRBV19|-|-|TRBJ1-4
CASRLGPNNEKLFF
TGTGCCAGCCGCCTGGGACCGAATAATGAAAAACTGTTTTTT
>TRBV5-1|TRBD2|-|TRBJ2-1
CASSDGGSSYNEQFF
TGCGCCAGCTCCGATGGCGGGAGCTCCTACAATGAGCAGTTCTTC